The clone carrying this TCR beta chain occurred many times. The antigen remains undetermined. The data were taken from a study of T cells after yellow fever vaccination. Study-level points and caveats: It was the secondary response that reached its peak faster, day 5 versus 15, but it was weaker. A limited proportion of clonotypes was detected within both the CD4 and CD8 compartments.

One entry per CDR3 protein results from TCRdb running MiXCR on the 5' RACE reads. The data show roughly 300,000 distinct CDR3 sequences, around 8.1% seen once. The CDR3 contains 10 residues. Deletions cut 8 bases from V and 10 bases from J, with 9 bases between. Germline CDR1 is MNHEY and CDR2 is SVGEGT. The starting material was PBMCs, obtained about 41 days after the first yellow fever vaccination. The origin of this receptor is a man in his late teens or twenties who received the YFV17D yellow fever vaccine. This chain connects TRBV6-2 or TRBV6-3 to TRBJ2-1, with a possible D match to TRBD1 (5 bases). CDR3 nucleotides: TGTGCCAGCTCCAAGGGGGAGCAGTTCTTC. This codes for CASSKGEQFF.